The rows below give T cell receptor beta chains drawn from one sample of a study of blood T cells in healthy people across ages. TCRdb processed the 5' RACE reads anew with MiXCR; each CDR3 protein has one entry. The sample has around 780,000 distinct CDR3 sequences, about 56% seen once. Material: blood. These TCRs come from a middle-aged man in good health. CDR3s include the opening cysteine and the closing phenylalanine or tryptophan. The D gene is left open where the match is weak. The size field is filled for only some rows; it gives once, few, many or a size class.

j_gene: TRBJ1-1; abundance: few; v_gene: TRBV10-2; d_gene: -; CDR3nt: TGCGCCACCCGACCCAGGAACACTGAAGCTTTCTTT; CDR3aa: CATRPRNTEAFF
j_gene: TRBJ2-1; abundance: -; v_gene: TRBV5-1; d_gene: TRBD1; CDR3nt: TGCGCCAGCAGCTTGGGGACAGGTAGTACCTACAATGAGCAGTTCTTC; CDR3aa: CASSLGTGSTYNEQFF
j_gene: TRBJ2-3; abundance: -; v_gene: TRBV15; d_gene: -; CDR3nt: TGTGCCACCAGCAGACCCACGGCTACGCAGTATTTT; CDR3aa: CATSRPTATQYF
j_gene: TRBJ1-1; abundance: -; v_gene: TRBV27; d_gene: -; CDR3nt: TGTGCCAGCAGTTTGAACAGGGTCACTGAAGCTTTCTTT; CDR3aa: CASSLNRVTEAFF
j_gene: TRBJ2-5; abundance: -; v_gene: TRBV3-1; d_gene: -; CDR3nt: TGTGCCAGCAGCCAACGGCCCCTCTACGAAGCAATCCAAGAGACCCAGTACTTC; CDR3aa: CASSQRPLYEAIQETQYF
j_gene: TRBJ1-5; abundance: -; v_gene: TRBV6-1; d_gene: TRBD1; CDR3nt: TGTGCCAGCACCGGACAGGGGGGCGGTAGCAATCAGCCCCAGCATTTT; CDR3aa: CASTGQGGGSNQPQHF
j_gene: TRBJ2-1; abundance: -; v_gene: TRBV4-1; d_gene: TRBD1; CDR3nt: TGCGCCAGCAGCCAGCCGGACAGGGACCCTGAGGAGCAGTTCTTC; CDR3aa: CASSQPDRDPEEQFF
j_gene: TRBJ2-5; abundance: -; v_gene: TRBV12-3/TRBV12-4; d_gene: TRBD1; CDR3nt: TGTGCCAGCAGTCAACAGGGGTTCCAAGAGGCCCAGTACTTC; CDR3aa: CASSQQGFQEAQYF
j_gene: TRBJ1-1; abundance: once; v_gene: TRBV11-2; d_gene: -; CDR3nt: TGTGCCAGCAGCTTAGAGGTGGCGAACACTGAAGCTTTCTTT; CDR3aa: CASSLEVANTEAFF
j_gene: TRBJ2-5; abundance: -; v_gene: TRBV27; d_gene: TRBD2; CDR3nt: TGTGCCAGCAGTTCTTGGGCGGGAGGGATAGGAGGAGAGACCCAGTACTTC; CDR3aa: CASSSWAGGIGGETQYF
j_gene: TRBJ1-2; abundance: -; v_gene: TRBV4-2; d_gene: -; CDR3nt: TGTGCCAGCAGCCAACGTTTGGGGATTCATGGCTACACCTTC; CDR3aa: CASSQRLGIHGYTF
j_gene: TRBJ2-2; abundance: -; v_gene: TRBV6-5; d_gene: TRBD2; CDR3nt: TGTGCCAGCAGTTCACCGGGACTAGCGGGAGGGCCGTACACCGGGGAGCTGTTTTTT; CDR3aa: CASSSPGLAGGPYTGELFF
j_gene: TRBJ2-3; abundance: few; v_gene: TRBV15; d_gene: TRBD2; CDR3nt: TGTGCCACCAGCAGAGATAGCGGCGGGGGGGCCCCAGATACGCAGTATTTT; CDR3aa: CATSRDSGGGAPDTQYF
j_gene: TRBJ2-7; abundance: -; v_gene: TRBV4-3; d_gene: -; CDR3nt: TGCGCCAGCAGCCAAGATCGGGGGACCGGCTACGAGCAGTACTTC; CDR3aa: CASSQDRGTGYEQYF
j_gene: TRBJ2-3; abundance: -; v_gene: TRBV7-9; d_gene: -; CDR3nt: TGTGCCAGCAGCTTAGGGGCGGTCAACACAGATACGCAGTATTTT; CDR3aa: CASSLGAVNTDTQYF